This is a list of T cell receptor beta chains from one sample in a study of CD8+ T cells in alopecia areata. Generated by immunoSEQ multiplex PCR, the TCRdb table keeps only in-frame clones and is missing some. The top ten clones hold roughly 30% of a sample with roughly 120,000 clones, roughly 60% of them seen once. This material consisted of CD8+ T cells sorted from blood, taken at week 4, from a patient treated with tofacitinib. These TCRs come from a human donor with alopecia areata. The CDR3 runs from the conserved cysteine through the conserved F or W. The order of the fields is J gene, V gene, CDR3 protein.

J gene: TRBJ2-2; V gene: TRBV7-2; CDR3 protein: CASSFVTTGELFF
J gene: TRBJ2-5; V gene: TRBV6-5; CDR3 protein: CASSYSYGGRQETQYF
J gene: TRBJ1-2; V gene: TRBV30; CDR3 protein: CAWSVSTGLYGYTF
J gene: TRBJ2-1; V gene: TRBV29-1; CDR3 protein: CSVEVLKRFF
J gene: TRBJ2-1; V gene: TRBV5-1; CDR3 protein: CASSWTGEYNEQFF
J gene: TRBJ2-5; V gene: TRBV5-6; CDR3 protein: CASSPGLTQETQYF
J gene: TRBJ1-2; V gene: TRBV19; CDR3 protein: CASRSGTNYGYTF
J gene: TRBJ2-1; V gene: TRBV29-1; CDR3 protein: CSVGVNEQFF
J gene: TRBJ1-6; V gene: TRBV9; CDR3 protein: CASSVASGPQSGLHF
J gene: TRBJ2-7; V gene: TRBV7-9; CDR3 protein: CASSRIPGEVATYEQYF
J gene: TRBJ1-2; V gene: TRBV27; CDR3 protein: CASSLTGAHGYTF